This entry concerns a single T cell receptor (beta chain). Its specificity is not known. The record originates from a study of radiotherapy plus CTLA-4 blockade in lung cancer. Study-wide points: Together with interferon-beta, which increased in serum after radiation, early dynamic changes in blood T cell clones were reportedly the best predictors of response. Clones of tumor-derived TCRs expanded in blood after radiotherapy plus ipilimumab.

Chemo-refractory metastatic non-small-cell lung cancer patients received focal radiation with ipilimumab CTLA-4 blockade. The V end lost 1 base, the J end lost 8 bases, and 11 bases lay between the germline ends. This CDR3 comprises 13 residues. Germline V gives CDR1 SGHAT, CDR2 FQNNGV. Repertoires were generated with immunoSEQ multiplex PCR, while TCRdb's copy carries only in-frame clones and drops some. Here the sample spans about 78,000 clones, around 87% being singletons. The material sequenced was peripheral blood, taken from a patient treated with radiotherapy plus ipilimumab. V usage is TRBV11-2 and J usage is TRBJ1-2, with D possibly TRBD1 on 5 matching bases. The receptor was isolated from a human donor with non-small cell lung cancer who had stable disease on radiotherapy plus ipilimumab. CDR3 coding DNA: TGTGCCAGCAGCTTAGTTCCCAGGGACGGCTACACCTTC. It is translated as CASSLVPRDGYTF.